The clone carrying this TCR beta chain has just a few counts. Antigen specificity is unknown. V shed 0 bases, J shed 6 bases, and the junction held 11 bases outside the gene matches. CDR1 and CDR2 (germline): SGHNT, YYREEE (reference sequence). The CDR3 extends over 16 amino acids. The data belong to a study of beta chain features in type 1 diabetes. The study's findings and limits: Patients with Type 1 diabetes showed moderately but significantly shorter TCRB CDR3s in all four CD4+ subsets.

Of the isolated RNA, all was reverse transcribed, and so the sequenced material was expressed TCRB transcripts. TCRdb's table, derived via immunoSEQ multiplex PCR, lists solely in-frame clones and lacks some. The sample lists roughly 250,000 clones, around 21% occurring once. The sequenced sample consisted of naive CD4+ T cells from blood. This receptor was identified in a woman aged 40 to 55 with type 1 diabetes. V and J are TRBV5-4 and TRBJ2-7, with 8 positions matching TRBD2. CDR3 protein: CASSLEGSNGRGEQYF. The DNA for the CDR3 is TGTGCCAGCAGCTTGGAGGGGTCCAACGGGAGGGGCGAGCAGTACTTC.